This T cell receptor (beta chain) emerged from a study of shared clonotypes between healthy human individuals. This clone was picked up many times. The CDR3 runs to 13 residues. The V and J ends lost 4 bases and 3 bases, in that order; junction bases with no gene match: 3. The germline gives CDR1 MNHEY, CDR2 SVGAGI. The authors split each subset's genomic DNA evenly across several immunoSEQ plates. Data came from immunoSEQ multiplex PCR; TCRdb stores just in-frame clones and leaves some out. The sample yields hundreds of thousands of clones, around 74% seen once. The gene calls are TRBV6-5 and TRBJ2-7; 7 positions agree with TRBD1. This clonotype was sampled from a woman in her twenties or thirties in good health. Sequenced sample: memory CD4+ T cells sorted from blood. As to subset: CD45RA-negative fraction. CDR3 loop: CASSFGQDYEQYF. The CDR3 DNA sequence: TGTGCCAGCAGTTTCGGACAGGACTACGAGCAGTACTTC.